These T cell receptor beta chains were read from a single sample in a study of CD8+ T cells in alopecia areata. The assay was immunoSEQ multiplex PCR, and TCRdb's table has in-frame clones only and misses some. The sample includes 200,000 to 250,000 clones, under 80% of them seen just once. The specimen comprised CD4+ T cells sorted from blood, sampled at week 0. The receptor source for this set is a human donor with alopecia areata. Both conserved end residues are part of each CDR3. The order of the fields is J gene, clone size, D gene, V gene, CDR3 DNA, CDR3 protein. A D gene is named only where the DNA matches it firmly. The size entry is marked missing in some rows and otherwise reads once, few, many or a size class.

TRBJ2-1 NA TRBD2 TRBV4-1 TGCGCCAGCAGCCGGGAGGGATTCGCCACCTACAATGAGCAGTTCTTC CASSREGFATYNEQFF
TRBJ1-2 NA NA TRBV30 TGTGCCTGGACTCTGACGCCGGGGGCAGCTAACTATGGCTACACCTTC CAWTLTPGAANYGYTF
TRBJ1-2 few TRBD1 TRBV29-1 TGCAGCGTTGATAGGGGACAGGGAGGCTACACCTTC CSVDRGQGGYTF
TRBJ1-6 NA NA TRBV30 TGTGCCTGGAATCCGGGGGCCGATTCACCCCTCCACTTT CAWNPGADSPLHF
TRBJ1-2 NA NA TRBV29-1 TGCAGCGTTGAAGTCCTAATCGGCTACACCTTC CSVEVLIGYTF
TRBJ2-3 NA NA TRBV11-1 TGTGCCAGCAGCCTAAAACAGGGTTATACAGATACGCAGTATTTT CASSLKQGYTDTQYF
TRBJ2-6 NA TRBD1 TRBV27 TGTGCCAGCAGCTCGCTCCGGGACAGGGTAACTGGGGCCAACGTCCTGACTTTC CASSSLRDRVTGANVLTF
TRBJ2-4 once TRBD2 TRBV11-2 TGTGCCAGCAGCTTTCTTGGTGTGACAGCGGGAATTCAGTACTTC CASSFLGVTAGIQYF
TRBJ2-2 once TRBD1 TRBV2 TGTGCCAGCAGTTATCGACAGGGCTGGGGCGGGGAGCTGTTTTTT CASSYRQGWGGELFF
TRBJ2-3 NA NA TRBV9 TGTGCCAGCAGCGTAAGCCCGGGGGTAAGGTCAGATACGCAGTATTTT CASSVSPGVRSDTQYF
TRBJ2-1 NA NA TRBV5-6 TGTGCCAGCATCCAATTGGGAACCAATGAGCAGTTCTTC CASIQLGTNEQFF
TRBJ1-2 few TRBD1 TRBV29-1 TGCAGCGTCGCGGGACAGGGGCACGGCTACACCTTC CSVAGQGHGYTF
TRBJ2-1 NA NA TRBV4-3 TGCGCCAGCAGCCGTGAACCCAGAGACAATGAGCAGTTCTTC CASSREPRDNEQFF
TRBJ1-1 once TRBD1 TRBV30 TGTGCCTGGAGGAACAGGGGCACTGAAGCTTTCTTT CAWRNRGTEAFF
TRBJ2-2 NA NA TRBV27 TGTGCCAGCAGTTTAAAGAACACCGGGGAGCTGTTTTTT CASSLKNTGELFF
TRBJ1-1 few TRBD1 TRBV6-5 TGTGCCAGCAGTTTTCAACAGGGGCGCGGGACTGAAGCTTTCTTT CASSFQQGRGTEAFF
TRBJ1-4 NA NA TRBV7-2 TGTGCCAGCAGCAGCACCGGACCCGTAAAACTGTTTTTT CASSSTGPVKLFF
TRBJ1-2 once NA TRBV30 TGTGCCTGGAGCCATACAGGGAACTATGGCTACACCTTC CAWSHTGNYGYTF
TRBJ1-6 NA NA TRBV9 TGTGCCAGCGCCCTCGGCCAGGGACCAAATTCACCCCTCCACTTT CASALGQGPNSPLHF
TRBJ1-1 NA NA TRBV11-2 TGTGCCAGCAGCTTAGGGTTCAGGCTGAACACTGAAGCTTTCTTT CASSLGFRLNTEAFF
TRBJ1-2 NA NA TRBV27 TGTGCCAGTGCCGAAGGGGGAGGATATGGCTACACCTTC CASAEGGGYGYTF
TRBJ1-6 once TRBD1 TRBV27 TGTGCCAGCAGTTTCGACAGGGGAAATTCACCCCTCCACTTT CASSFDRGNSPLHF
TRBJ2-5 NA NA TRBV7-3 TGTGCCAGCAGCTTAATGGGGGGACCCCAAGAGACCCAGTACTTC CASSLMGGPQETQYF
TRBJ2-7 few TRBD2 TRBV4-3 TGCGCCAGCAGCCTTCAACTAGCGGGGGGGACAAGGTACTTC CASSLQLAGGTRYF
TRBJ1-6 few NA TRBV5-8 TGTGCCAGCAGCTTGGGGGGGAATAATTCACCCCTCCACTTT CASSLGGNNSPLHF
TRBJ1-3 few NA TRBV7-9 TGTGCCAGCAGCTTGGGGGGTAGCGACACCATATATTTT CASSLGGSDTIYF
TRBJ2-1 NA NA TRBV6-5 TGTGCCAGCAGTTACTCGGGCAGGGACAATGAGCAGTTCTTC CASSYSGRDNEQFF
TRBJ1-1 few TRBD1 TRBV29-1 TGCAGCGCAGACAGGGGGCGGCACGCTGAAGCTTTCTTT CSADRGRHAEAFF
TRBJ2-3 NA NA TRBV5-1 TGCGCCAGCAGTCCAGGGCCAACAGATACGCAGTATTTT CASSPGPTDTQYF
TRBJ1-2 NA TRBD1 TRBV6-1 TGTGCCAGCAAAGAACAGGGGCCGCTGAACTATGGCTACACCTTC CASKEQGPLNYGYTF
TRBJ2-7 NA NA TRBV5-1 TGCGCCAGCAGCTTGGCCGCCGGATCCTACGAGCAGTACTTC CASSLAAGSYEQYF
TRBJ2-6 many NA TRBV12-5 TGTGCTAGTGGTTTGGGGGCTGGGGCCAACGTCCTGACTTTC CASGLGAGANVLTF
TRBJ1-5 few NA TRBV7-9 TGTGCCAGCAGCTCTCCCGGGCAGCCCCAGCATTTT CASSSPGQPQHF
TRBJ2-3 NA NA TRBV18 TGTGCCAGCTCGCCGCAGGGAAGCGCCACAGATACGCAGTATTTT CASSPQGSATDTQYF
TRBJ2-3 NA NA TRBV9 TGTGCCAGCAGCGTCCGTACAAGCACAGATACGCAGTATTTT CASSVRTSTDTQYF
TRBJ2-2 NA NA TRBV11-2 TGTGCCAGCAGTCCTAGAGACACCGGGGAGCTGTTTTTT CASSPRDTGELFF
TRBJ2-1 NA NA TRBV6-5 TGTGCCAGCAGTCGAGGGAGTGAGCAGTTCTTC CASSRGSEQFF
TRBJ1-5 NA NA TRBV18 TGTGCCAGCTCACGGACAGTCAATAGCAATCAGCCCCAGCATTTT CASSRTVNSNQPQHF
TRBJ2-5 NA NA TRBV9 TGTGCCAGCAGCGACGGGACCGGCCTGGGGACCCAGTACTTC CASSDGTGLGTQYF
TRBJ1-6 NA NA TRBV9 TGTGCCAGCAGCGTAGGAGGGGGTAATTCACCCCTCCACTTT CASSVGGGNSPLHF
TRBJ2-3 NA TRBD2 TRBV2 TGTGCCAGCAGTGTACGGACTAGCGGGGTAACAGATACGCAGTATTTT CASSVRTSGVTDTQYF
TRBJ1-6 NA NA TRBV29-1 TGCAGCGTTGGGCAGGGGACAAATTCACCCCTCCACTTT CSVGQGTNSPLHF
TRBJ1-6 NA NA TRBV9 TGTGCCAGCAGCGTAGGGGGTCCACCCCTCCACTTT CASSVGGPPLHF
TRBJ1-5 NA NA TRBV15 TGTGCCACCAGCAGAGATGGCAATCAGCCCCAGCATTTT CATSRDGNQPQHF